This TCR beta chain was captured in a study of T cells in Graves' hyperthyroidism and ophthalmopathy. Study overall: At initial diagnosis, before any treatment had begun, peripheral blood was obtained. Broader study findings: Most thyroid clonotypes that were expanded above 0.001 also turned up in blood.

TCR beta CDR3 sequences were amplified from RNA transcripts. The HTBI primer set drove a first-round RT-PCR of the TCR CDR3. TCRdb called the multiplex PCR reads again in MiXCR, with one record for every CDR3 protein. The data show 400,000 to 600,000 distinct CDR3 sequences, about 20% seen once. This CDR3 region has 16 residues. The ends were cut back, 6 bases at V and 1 base at J, with 15 bases in the middle. CDR1 and CDR2 (germline): MNHNS, SASEGT. This clonotype was seen a few times. No antigen is known for it. Cells are PBMCs isolated from around 10 ml of fresh blood. Sequenced sample: blood. This chain links TRBV6-1 with TRBJ2-2, with D possibly TRBD1 on 6 matching bases. The sequence was collected from a man between 18 and 35 years old with Graves' hyperthyroidism. The CDR3 protein is CASSAQGHRNTGELFF. The CDR3 DNA follows: TGTGCCAGCAGCGCTCAGGGACACCGGAACACCGGGGAGCTGTTTTTT.